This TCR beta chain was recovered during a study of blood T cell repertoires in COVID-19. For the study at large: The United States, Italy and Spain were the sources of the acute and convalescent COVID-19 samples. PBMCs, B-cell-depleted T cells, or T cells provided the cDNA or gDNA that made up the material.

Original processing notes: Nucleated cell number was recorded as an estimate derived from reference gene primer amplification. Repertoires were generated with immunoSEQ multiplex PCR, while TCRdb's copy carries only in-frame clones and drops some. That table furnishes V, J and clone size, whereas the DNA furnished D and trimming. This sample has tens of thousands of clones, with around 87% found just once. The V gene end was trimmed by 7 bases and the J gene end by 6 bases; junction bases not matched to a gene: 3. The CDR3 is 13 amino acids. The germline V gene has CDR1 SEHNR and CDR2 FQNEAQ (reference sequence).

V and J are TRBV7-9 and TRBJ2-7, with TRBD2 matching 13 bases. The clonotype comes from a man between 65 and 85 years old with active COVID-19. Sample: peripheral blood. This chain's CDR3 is CASTLAGGGEQYF. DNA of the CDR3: TGTGCCAGCACACTAGCGGGAGGGGGCGAGCAGTACTTC.